The present entry profiles one TCR beta chain with its context. The germline gives CDR1 SGHAT, CDR2 FQNNGV. This CDR3 has 13 amino acids. J gave up 6 bases and V 5 bases, and 5 bases lay outside the gene matches. Deep-level settings were used for running the assay. TCRdb keeps only in-frame clones here, not all; method: immunoSEQ multiplex PCR. Of roughly 1,800,000 clones in the sample, just under 95% were seen once. The data belong to a study of shared clonotypes between healthy human individuals. Only CD45RO-negative cells positively selected for CCR7 counted as naive CD8 cells, so terminally differentiated effector memory CD45RA+ cells were excluded.

Material: naive CD8+ T cells sorted from blood. The TCR originated in a man aged 18 to 30 in good health. The rearrangement uses TRBV11-2 and TRBJ1-2, with 8 bases aligning to TRBD1. Here the CDR3 DNA reads TGTGCCAGCAGCATCGGGACAGGAGATGGCTACACCTTC. Its translation is CASSIGTGDGYTF.